This T cell receptor beta chain was obtained from a study of T-cell reconstitution after alpha-beta-depleted transplantation in children. With regard to this clonotype: Its cognate antigen is unknown.

Molecular barcoding with unique molecular identifiers was used for the TCRbeta library. Via MiXCR, TCRdb re-called the PCR reads, giving one row per CDR3 protein. Seen here are fewer than 40,000 distinct CDR3 sequences, around 7% observed once, and the top ten hold roughly 27%. The CDR3 is 15 residues long. The germline V gene has CDR1 LGHNA and CDR2 YSLEER. V trimming: 4 bases; J trimming: 2 bases; junction bases outside the gene matches: 4. Study-wide results and caveats: The origin of high day-60 TCRbeta diversity in some patients lay in surviving recipient T cells and thymic progenitors. Several hundred expanded graft clones reportedly gave rise to the alpha-beta T cells present about two months after transplant. A year had passed since transplant, and T-cell counts and diversity by then came mostly from newly produced T cells.

This sequence originates from a child less than two years old who had a stem cell transplant for acute myeloid leukemia, so the T cells may come from the graft donor. Sequencing was performed on peripheral blood, taken 60 days after TCRalphabeta/CD19-depleted stem cell transplant. The V gene is TRBV4-3, the J gene TRBJ2-1; 8 positions match TRBD2. This CDR3 is CASSPRLATYNEQFF. The CDR3 DNA reads TGCGCCAGCAGCCCACGACTAGCGACCTACAATGAGCAGTTCTTC.